This T cell receptor (beta chain) was recorded in a study of Graves' ophthalmopathy and Graves' hyperthyroidism. Study-level information: The study drew peripheral blood at initial diagnosis, before any treatment. Overall study results and limits: The majority of expanded thyroid clonotypes above 0.001 frequency also occurred in blood. Predictions made by the model for ophthalmopathy progression reached roughly 70% sensitivity and around 73% specificity.

For repertoire sequencing, the TCR beta CDR3 regions were amplified from RNA transcripts. Amplification began with first-round RT-PCR using HTBI primers, then second-round multiplex PCR was performed. MiXCR, run by TCRdb on the multiplex PCR reads, gives a single entry per CDR3 protein. The sample carries around 400,000 distinct CDR3 sequences, around a fifth recorded once. This clonotype was recorded once. The target antigen is unknown. Germline V lookup: CDR1 LGHNT, CDR2 FRNRAP. This CDR3 comprises 15 residues. V lost 5 bases and J 2 bases, leaving 15 bases between the germline ends. This rearrangement joins TRBV12-5 to TRBJ1-2, with D possibly TRBD1 on 5 matching bases. The sequenced sample consisted of peripheral blood. The TCR sequence derives from a woman aged 18 to 35 with stable Graves' hyperthyroidism. The CDR3 region is CASGPRTNPNYGYTF. The CDR3 region has the DNA TGTGCTAGTGGTCCAAGGACAAATCCGAACTATGGCTACACCTTC.